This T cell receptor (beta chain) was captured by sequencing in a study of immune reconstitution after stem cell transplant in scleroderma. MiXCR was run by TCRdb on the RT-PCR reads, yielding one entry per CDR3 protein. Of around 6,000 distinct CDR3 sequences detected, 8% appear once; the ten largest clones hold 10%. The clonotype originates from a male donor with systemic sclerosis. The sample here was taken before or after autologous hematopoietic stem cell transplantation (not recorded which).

DNA for the CDR3: TGTGCCAGCAGCTTGGAAGGGATTGGTTCCTACGAGCAGTACTTC. As protein: CASSLEGIGSYEQYF. The chain links TRBV5-4 to TRBJ2-7; D unresolved. Germline V gene sequence: CDR1 SGHNT, CDR2 YYREEE (reference sequence). The CDR3 runs 15 residues. V gave up 0 bases and J gave up 1 base, with 11 bases separating them.